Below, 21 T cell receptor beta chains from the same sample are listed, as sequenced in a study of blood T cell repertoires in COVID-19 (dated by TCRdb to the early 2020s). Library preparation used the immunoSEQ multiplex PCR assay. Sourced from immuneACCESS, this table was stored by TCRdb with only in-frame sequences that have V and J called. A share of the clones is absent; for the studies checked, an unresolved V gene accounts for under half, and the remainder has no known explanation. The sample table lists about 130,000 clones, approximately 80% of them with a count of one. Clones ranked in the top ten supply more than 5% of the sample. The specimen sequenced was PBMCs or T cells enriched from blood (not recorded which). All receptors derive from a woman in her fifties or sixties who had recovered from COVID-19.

The CDR3 DNA follows: TGCGCCAGCAGTCAAAGGCGGACAGGGGGCTCTAATGAAAAACTGTTTTTT. Translated, it gives CASSQRRTGGSNEKLFF. The chain uses TRBV23-1 and TRBJ1-4, with TRBD1 identical over 11 bases. TRBV23-1 has ORF status, its function being uncertain. The CDR3 contains 17 residues. The V and J ends lost 2 bases and 3 bases, in that order; junction bases with no gene match: 5.

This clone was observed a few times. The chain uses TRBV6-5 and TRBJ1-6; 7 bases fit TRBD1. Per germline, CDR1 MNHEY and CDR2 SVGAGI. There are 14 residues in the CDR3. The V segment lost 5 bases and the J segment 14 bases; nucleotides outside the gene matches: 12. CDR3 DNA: TGTGCCAGCAGTACAGACAGGGCAGGTCTAGCCCTCCACTTT. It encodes CASSTDRAGLALHF.

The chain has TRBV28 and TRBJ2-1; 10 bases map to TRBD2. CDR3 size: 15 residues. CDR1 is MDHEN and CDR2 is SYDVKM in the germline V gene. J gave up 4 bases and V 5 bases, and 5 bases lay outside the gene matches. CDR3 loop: CASSEAGGQYNEQFF. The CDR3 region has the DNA TGTGCCAGCAGTGAAGCGGGGGGGCAATACAATGAGCAGTTCTTC.

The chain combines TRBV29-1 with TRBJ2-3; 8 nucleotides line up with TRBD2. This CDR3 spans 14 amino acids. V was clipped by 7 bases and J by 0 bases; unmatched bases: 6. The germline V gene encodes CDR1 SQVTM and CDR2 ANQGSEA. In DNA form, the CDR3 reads TGCAGCGCAGTAGCGGGGAGTAGCACAGATACGCAGTATTTT. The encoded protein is CSAVAGSSTDTQYF.

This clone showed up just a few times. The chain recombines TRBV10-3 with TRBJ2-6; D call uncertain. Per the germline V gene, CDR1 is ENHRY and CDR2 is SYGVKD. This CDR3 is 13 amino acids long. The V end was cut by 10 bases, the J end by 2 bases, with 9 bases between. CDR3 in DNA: TGTGCCAGTAAGTTAGCTGGGGCCAACGTCCTGACTTTC. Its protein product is CASKLAGANVLTF.

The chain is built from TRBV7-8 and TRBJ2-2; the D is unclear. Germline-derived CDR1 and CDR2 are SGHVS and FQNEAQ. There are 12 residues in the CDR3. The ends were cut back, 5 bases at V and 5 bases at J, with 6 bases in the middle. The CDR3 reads CASSPPTGELFF. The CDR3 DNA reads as TGTGCCAGCAGCCCCCCGACCGGGGAGCTGTTTTTT.

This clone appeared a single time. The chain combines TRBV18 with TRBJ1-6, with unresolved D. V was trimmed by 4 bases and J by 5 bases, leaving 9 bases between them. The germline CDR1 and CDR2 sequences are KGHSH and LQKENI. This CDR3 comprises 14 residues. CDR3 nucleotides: TGTGCCAGCTCACGGCCAGAAGATAATTCACCCCTCCACTTT. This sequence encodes CASSRPEDNSPLHF.

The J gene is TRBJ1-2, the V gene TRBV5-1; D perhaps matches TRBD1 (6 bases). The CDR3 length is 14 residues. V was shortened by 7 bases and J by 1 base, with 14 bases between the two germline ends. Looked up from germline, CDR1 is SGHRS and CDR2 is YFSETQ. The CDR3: CASAPGHRNYGYTF. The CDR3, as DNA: TGCGCCAGCGCACCGGGACACCGTAACTATGGCTACACCTTC. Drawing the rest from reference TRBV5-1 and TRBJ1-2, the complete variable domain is KAGVTQTPRYLIKTRGQQVTLSCSPISGHRSVSWYQQTPGQGLQFLFEYFSETQRNKGNFPGRFSGRQFSNSRSEMNVSTLELGDSALYLCASAPGHRNYGYTFGSGTRLTVV.

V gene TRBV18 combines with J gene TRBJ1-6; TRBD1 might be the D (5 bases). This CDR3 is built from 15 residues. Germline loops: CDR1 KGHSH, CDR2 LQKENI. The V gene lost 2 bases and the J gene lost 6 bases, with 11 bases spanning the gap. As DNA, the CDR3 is TGTGCCAGCTCACCAGCCAGGGCAGCTAATTCACCCCTCCACTTT. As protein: CASSPARAANSPLHF.

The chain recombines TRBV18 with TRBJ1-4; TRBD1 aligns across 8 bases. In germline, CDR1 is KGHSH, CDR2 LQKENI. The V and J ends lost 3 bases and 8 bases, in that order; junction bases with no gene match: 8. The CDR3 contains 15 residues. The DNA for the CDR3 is TGTGCCAGCTCACCGTCCCAGGGGGCAGGAGAAAAACTGTTTTTT. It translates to CASSPSQGAGEKLFF.

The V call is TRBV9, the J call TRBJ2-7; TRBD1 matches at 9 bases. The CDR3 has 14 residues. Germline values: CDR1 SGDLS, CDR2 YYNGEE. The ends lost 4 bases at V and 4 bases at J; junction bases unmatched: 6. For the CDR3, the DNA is TGTGCCAGCAGCACGACAGGGGGTCTTTACGAGCAGTACTTC. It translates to CASSTTGGLYEQYF. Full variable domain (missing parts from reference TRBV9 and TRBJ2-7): DSGVTQTPKHLITATGQRVTLRCSPRSGDLSVYWYQQSLDQGLQFLIQYYNGEERAKGNILERFSAQQFPDLHSELNLSSLELGDSALYFCASSTTGGLYEQYFGPGTRLTVT.

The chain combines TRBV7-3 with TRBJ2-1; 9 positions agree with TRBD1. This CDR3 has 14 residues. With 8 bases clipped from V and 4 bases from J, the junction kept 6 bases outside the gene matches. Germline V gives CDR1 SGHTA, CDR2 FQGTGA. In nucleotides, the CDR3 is TGTGCCAGCCTAGGGACAGGGAGTTACAATGAGCAGTTCTTC. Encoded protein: CASLGTGSYNEQFF.

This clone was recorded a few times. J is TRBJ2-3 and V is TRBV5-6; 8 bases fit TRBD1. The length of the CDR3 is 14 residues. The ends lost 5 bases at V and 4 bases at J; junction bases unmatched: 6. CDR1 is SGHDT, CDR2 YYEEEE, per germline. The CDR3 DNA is TGTGCCAGCAGTTCCGGACAGGGCTCAGATACGCAGTATTTT. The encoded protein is CASSSGQGSDTQYF.

The chain's CDR3 is CAISESGGGEYGYTF. The DNA for the CDR3 is TGTGCCATCAGTGAGTCAGGAGGGGGCGAGTACGGCTACACCTTC. This rearrangement joins TRBV10-3 to TRBJ1-2, with 7 nucleotides matching TRBD1. This CDR3 region has 15 residues. CDR1 and CDR2 from the germline V gene are ENHRY and SYGVKD. The V segment lost 0 bases and the J segment 8 bases; nucleotides outside the gene matches: 9.

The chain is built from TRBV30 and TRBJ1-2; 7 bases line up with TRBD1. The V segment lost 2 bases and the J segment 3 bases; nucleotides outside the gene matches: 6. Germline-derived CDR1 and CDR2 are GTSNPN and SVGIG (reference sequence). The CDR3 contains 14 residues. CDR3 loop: CAWSPGGVDYGYTF. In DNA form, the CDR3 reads TGTGCCTGGAGTCCAGGGGGTGTGGACTATGGCTACACCTTC.

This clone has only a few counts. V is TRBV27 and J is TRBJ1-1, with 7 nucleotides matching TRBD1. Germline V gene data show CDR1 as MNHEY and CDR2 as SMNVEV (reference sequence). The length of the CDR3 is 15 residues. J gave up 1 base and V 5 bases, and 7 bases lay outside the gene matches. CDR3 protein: CASSGRGGGNTEAFF. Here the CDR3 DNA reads TGTGCCAGCAGTGGTCGAGGGGGCGGGAACACTGAAGCTTTCTTT.

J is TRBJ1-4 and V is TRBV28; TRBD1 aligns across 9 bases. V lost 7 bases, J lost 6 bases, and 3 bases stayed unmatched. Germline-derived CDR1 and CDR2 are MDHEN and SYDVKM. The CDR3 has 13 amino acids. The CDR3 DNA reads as TGTGCCAGCATGGGACAGGGTGATGAAAAACTGTTTTTT. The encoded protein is CASMGQGDEKLFF.

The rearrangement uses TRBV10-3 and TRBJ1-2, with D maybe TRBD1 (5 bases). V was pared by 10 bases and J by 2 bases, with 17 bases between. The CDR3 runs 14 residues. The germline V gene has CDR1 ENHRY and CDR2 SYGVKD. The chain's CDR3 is CANSIQGSNYGYTF. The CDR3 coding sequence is TGTGCCAACTCCATCCAGGGATCCAACTATGGCTACACCTTC.

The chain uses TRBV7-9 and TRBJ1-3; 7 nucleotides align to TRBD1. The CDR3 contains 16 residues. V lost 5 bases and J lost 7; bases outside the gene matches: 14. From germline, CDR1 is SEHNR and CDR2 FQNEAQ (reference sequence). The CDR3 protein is CASSLPTGQGVNTIYF. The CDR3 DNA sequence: TGTGCCAGCAGCCTCCCGACAGGGCAGGGAGTTAACACCATATATTTT.

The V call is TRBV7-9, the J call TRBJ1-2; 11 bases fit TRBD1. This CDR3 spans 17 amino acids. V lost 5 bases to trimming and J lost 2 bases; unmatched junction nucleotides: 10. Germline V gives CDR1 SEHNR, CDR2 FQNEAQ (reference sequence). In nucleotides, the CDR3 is TGTGCCAGCAGCCATCCTACTAGGGACAGGGGGAACTATGGCTACACCTTC. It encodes CASSHPTRDRGNYGYTF.

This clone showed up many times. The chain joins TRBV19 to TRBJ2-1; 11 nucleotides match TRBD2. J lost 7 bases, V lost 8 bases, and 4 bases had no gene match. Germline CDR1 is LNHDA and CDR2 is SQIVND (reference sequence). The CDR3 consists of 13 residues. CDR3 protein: CASCSGGANEQFF. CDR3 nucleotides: TGTGCCAGTTGTAGCGGGGGGGCGAATGAGCAGTTCTTC.